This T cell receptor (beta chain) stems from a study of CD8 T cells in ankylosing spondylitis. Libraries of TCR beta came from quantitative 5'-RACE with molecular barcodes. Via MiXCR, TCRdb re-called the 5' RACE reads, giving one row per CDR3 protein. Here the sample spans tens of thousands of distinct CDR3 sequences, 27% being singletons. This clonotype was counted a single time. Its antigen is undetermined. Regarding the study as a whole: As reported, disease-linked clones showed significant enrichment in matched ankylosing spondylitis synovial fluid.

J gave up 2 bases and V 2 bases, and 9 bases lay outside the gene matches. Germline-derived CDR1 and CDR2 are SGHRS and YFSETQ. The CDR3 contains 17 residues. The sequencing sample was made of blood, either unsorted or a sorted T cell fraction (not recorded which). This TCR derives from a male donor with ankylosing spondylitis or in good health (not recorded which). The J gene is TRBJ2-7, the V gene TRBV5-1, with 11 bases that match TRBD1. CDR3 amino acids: CASSFTAGQGVTYEQYF. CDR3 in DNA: TGCGCCAGCAGCTTTACCGCGGGACAGGGGGTAACCTACGAGCAGTACTTC.